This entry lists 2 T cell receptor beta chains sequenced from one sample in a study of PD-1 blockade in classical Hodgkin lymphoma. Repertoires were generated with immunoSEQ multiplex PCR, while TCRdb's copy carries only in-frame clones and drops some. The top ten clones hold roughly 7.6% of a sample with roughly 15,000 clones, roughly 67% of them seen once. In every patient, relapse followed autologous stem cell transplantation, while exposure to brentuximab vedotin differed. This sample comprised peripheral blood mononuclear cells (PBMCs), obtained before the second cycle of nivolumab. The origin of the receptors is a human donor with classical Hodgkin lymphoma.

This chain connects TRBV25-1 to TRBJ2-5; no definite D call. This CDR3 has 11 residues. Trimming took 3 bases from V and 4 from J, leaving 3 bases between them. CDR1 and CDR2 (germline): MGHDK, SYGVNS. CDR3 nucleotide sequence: TGTGCCAGCAGTGAGTTAGAGACCCAGTACTTC. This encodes CASSELETQYF.

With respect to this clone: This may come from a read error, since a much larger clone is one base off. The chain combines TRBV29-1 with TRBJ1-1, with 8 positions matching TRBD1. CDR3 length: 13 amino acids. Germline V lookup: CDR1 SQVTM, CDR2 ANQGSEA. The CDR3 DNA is TGCAGCGTTCTGACCCGGGCAGAGACAGGGGAGAAATTT. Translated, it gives CSVLTRAETGEKF.